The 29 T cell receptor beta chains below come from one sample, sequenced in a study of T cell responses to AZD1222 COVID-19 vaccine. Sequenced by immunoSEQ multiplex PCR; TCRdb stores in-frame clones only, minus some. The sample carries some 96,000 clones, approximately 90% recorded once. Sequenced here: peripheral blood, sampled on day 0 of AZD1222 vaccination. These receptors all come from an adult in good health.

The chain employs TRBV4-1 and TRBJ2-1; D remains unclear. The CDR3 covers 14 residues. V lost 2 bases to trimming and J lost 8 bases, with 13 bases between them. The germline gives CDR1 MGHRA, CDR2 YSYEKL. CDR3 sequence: CASSQYLPFDEQFF. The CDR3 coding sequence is TGCGCCAGCAGCCAATATCTTCCCTTCGATGAGCAGTTCTTC.

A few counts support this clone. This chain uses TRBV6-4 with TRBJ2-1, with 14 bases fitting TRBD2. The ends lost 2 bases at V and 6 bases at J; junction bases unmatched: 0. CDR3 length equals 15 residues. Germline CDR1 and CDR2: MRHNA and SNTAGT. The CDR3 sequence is CASSDGTSGGNEQFF. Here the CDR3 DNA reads TGTGCCAGCAGTGACGGGACTAGCGGGGGCAATGAGCAGTTCTTC.

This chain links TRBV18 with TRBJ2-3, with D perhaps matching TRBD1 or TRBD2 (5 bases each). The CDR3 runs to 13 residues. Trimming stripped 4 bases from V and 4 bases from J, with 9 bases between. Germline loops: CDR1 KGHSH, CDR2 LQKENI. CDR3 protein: CASSRRGPDTQYF. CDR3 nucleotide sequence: TGTGCCAGCTCACGTCGGGGCCCAGATACGCAGTATTTT.

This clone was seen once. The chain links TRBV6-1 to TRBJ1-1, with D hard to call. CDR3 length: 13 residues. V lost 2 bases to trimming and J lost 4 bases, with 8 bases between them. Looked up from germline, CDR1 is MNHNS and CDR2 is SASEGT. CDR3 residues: CASSEYVATEAFF. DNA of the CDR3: TGTGCCAGCAGTGAATACGTCGCCACTGAAGCTTTCTTT.

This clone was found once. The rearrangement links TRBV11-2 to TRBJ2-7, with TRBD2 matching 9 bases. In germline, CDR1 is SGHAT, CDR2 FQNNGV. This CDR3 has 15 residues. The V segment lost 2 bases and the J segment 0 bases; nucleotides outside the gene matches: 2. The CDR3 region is CASSLLAGASYEQYF. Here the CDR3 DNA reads TGTGCCAGCAGCTTATTAGCGGGGGCCTCCTACGAGCAGTACTTC.

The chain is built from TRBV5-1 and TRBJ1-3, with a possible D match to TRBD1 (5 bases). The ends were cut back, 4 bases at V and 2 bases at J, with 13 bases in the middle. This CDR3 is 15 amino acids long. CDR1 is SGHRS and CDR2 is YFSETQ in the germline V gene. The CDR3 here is CASSLDGAAGNTIYF. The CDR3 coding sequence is TGCGCCAGCAGCCTCGATGGGGCAGCTGGAAACACCATATATTTT.

The CDR3 region has the DNA TGTGCCAGCTCACGCGGACGCAATCAGCCCCAGCATTTT. It encodes CASSRGRNQPQHF. The genes are TRBV27 and TRBJ1-5; D is unresolved. This CDR3 spans 13 amino acids. Trimming stripped 8 bases from V and 2 bases from J, with 10 bases between. Germline CDR1 and CDR2: MNHEY and SMNVEV (reference sequence).

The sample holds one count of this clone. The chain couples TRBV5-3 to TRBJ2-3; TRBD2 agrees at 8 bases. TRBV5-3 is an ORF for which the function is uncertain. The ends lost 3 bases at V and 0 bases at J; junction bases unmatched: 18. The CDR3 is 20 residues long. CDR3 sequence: CARSSQSGGTFMSSTDTQYF. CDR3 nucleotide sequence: TGTGCCAGAAGCTCGCAGAGCGGGGGTACGTTTATGTCTAGCACAGATACGCAGTATTTT.

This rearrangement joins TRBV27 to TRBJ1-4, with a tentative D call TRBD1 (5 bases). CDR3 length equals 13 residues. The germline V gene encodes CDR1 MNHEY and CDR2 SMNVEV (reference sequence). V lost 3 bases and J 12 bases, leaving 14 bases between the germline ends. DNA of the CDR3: TGTGCCAGCAGTTTGTACCGAGGGGTACAACTGTTTTTT. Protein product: CASSLYRGVQLFF.

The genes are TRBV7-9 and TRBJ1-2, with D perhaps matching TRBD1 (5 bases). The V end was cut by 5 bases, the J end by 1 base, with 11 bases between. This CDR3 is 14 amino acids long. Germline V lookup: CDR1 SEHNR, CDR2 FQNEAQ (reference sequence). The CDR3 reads CASSPWGSNYGYTF. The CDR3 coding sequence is TGTGCCAGCAGCCCCTGGGGCAGTAACTATGGCTACACCTTC.

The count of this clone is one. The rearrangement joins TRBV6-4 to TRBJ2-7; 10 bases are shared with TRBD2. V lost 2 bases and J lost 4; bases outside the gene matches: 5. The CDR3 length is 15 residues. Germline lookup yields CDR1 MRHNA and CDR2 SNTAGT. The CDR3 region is CASSDRGLAEYEQYF. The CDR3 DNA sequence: TGTGCCAGCAGTGACCGCGGACTAGCGGAGTACGAGCAGTACTTC.

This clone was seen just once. CDR3 sequence (DNA): TGTGCCAGCAGCAAAGAACCCCCGGGGCCTAATGAAAAACTGTTTTTT. This translates into CASSKEPPGPNEKLFF. The rearrangement links TRBV21-1 to TRBJ1-4. TRBV21-1 constitutes a pseudogene. CDR3 size: 16 residues.

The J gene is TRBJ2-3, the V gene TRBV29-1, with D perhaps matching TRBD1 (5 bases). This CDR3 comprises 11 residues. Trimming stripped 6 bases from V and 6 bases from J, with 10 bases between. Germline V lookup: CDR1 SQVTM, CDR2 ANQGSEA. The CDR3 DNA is TGCAGCGTGGGGCTGGGGGATACGCAGTATTTT. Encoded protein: CSVGLGDTQYF.

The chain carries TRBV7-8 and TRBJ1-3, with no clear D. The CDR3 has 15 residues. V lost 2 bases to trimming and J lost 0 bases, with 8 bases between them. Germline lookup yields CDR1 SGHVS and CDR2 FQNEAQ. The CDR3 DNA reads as TGTGCCAGCAGCTTAAGTGTGTTCTCTGGAAACACCATATATTTT. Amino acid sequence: CASSLSVFSGNTIYF.

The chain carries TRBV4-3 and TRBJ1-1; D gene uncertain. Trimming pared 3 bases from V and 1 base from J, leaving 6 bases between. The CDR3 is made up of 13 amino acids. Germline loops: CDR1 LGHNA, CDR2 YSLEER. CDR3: CASSHSPNTEAFF. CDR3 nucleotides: TGCGCCAGCAGCCACTCTCCGAACACTGAAGCTTTCTTT.

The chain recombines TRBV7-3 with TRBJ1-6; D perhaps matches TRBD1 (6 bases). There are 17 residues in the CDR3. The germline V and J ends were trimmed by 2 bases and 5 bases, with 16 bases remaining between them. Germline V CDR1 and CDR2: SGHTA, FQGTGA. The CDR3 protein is CASSLGGRRSNNSPLHF. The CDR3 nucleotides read TGTGCCAGCAGCTTAGGGGGCAGGAGGTCCAATAATTCACCCCTCCACTTT.

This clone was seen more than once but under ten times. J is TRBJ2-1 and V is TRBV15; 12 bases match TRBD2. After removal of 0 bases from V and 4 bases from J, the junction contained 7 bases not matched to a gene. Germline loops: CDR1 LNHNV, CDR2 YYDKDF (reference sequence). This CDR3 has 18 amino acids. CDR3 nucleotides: TGTGCCACCAGCAGAGATCTCCGACTAGCGGGGGAATACAATGAGCAGTTCTTC. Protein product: CATSRDLRLAGEYNEQFF.

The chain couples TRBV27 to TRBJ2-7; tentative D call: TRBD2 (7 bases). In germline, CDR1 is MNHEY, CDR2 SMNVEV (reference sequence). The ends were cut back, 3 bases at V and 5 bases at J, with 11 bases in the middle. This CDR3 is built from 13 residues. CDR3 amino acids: CASSFTGGHEQYF. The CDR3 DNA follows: TGTGCCAGCAGTTTCACCGGGGGGCACGAGCAGTACTTC.

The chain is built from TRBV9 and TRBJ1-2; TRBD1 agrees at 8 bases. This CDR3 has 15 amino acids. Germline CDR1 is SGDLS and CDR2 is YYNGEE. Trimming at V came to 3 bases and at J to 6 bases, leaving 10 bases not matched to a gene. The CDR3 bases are TGTGCCAGCAGCGGACCCAGGGGGCCGAACCATGGCTACACCTTC. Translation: CASSGPRGPNHGYTF.

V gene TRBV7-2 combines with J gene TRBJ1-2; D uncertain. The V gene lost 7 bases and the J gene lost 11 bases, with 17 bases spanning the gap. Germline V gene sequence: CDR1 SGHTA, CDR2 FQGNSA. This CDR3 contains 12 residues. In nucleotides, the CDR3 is TGTGCCAGCATCCTCATAGGACGGCAGTACACCTTC. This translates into CASILIGRQYTF.

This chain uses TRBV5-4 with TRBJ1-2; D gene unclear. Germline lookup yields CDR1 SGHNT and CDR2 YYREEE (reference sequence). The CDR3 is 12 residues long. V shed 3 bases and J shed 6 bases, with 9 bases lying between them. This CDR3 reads CASSSTIHGYTF. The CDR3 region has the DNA TGTGCCAGCAGCTCTACTATCCATGGCTACACCTTC.

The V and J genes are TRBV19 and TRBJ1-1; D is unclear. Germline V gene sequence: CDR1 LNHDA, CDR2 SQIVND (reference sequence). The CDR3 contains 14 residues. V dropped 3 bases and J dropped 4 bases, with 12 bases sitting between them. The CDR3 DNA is TGTGCCAGTAGTATCTCAGGACCGGGCACTGAAGCTTTCTTT. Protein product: CASSISGPGTEAFF.

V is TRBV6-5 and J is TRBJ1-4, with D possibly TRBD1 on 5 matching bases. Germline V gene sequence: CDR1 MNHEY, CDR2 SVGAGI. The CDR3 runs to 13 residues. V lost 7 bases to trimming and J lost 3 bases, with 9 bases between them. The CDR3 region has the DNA TGTGCCAGCAACGGGGGTTCTAATGAAAAACTGTTTTTT. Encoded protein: CASNGGSNEKLFF.

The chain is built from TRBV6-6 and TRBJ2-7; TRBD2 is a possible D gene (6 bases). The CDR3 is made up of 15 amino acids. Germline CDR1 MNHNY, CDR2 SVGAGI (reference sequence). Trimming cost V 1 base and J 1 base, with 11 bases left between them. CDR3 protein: CASSYWRGSSYEQYF. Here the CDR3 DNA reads TGTGCCAGCAGTTACTGGAGGGGCTCTTCCTACGAGCAGTACTTC.

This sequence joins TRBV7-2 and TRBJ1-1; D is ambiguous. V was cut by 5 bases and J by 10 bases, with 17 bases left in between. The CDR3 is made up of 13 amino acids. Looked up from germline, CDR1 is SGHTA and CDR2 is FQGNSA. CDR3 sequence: CASSATILQGAFF. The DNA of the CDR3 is TGTGCCAGCAGCGCAACTATATTACAAGGAGCTTTCTTT.

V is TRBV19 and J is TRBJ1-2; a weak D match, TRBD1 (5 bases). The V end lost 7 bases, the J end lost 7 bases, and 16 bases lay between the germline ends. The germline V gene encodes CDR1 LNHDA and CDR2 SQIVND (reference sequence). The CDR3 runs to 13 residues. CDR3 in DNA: TGTGCCAGTATAGGAACGGGGCGGCGTGGCTACACCTTC. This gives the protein CASIGTGRRGYTF.

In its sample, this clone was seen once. CDR3 DNA sequence: TGCGCCAGCAGCTTGGGTAGCGGGGGGCGCACAGATACGCAGTATTTT. Residues: CASSLGSGGRTDTQYF. This chain uses TRBV5-1 with TRBJ2-3; TRBD2 agrees at 10 bases. Losses at the gene ends were 0 bases for V and 1 base for J; bases not matched to a gene: 2. Germline V CDR1 and CDR2: SGHRS, YFSETQ. The CDR3 loop spans 16 amino acids.

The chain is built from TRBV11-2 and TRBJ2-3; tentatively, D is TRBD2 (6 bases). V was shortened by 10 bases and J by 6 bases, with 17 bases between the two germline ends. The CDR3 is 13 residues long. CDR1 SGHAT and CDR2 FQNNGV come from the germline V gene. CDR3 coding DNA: TGTGCCACCTCTGGCGGAGGGGCCGATACGCAGTATTTT. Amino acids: CATSGGGADTQYF.

The CDR3 nucleotides read TGTGCCAGCTCACCACTGGTAGACAGGGACACTGAAGCTTTCTTT. It yields the protein CASSPLVDRDTEAFF. This chain links TRBV18 with TRBJ1-1, with 7 positions matching TRBD1. Trimming removed 1 base from V and 3 bases from J; junction bases left unmatched: 5. The CDR3 length is 15 residues. Per the germline V gene, CDR1 is KGHSH and CDR2 is LQKENI. Combining the CDR3 with reference TRBV18 and TRBJ1-1 gives the whole variable domain NAGVMQNPRHLVRRRGQEARLRCSPMKGHSHVYWYRQLPEEGLKFMVYLQKENIIDESGMPKERFSAEFPKEGPSILRIQQVVRGDSAAYFCASSPLVDRDTEAFFGQGTRLTVV.